The 18 T cell receptor beta chains below all came from one sample that was sequenced in a study of T cells after yellow fever vaccination. Using its own MiXCR run on the 5' RACE reads, TCRdb lists one record per CDR3 protein. The data contain about 340,000 distinct CDR3 sequences, approximately 4.2% of them singletons. Sequencing was performed on PBMCs, taken 5 days after the yellow fever booster vaccination. The receptors here all came from a man younger than 30 who received the YFV17D yellow fever vaccine.

At least ten counts were recorded for this clonotype. This chain links TRBV5-5 with TRBJ2-1; the match to TRBD2 covers 9 bases. This CDR3 has 15 amino acids. Germline V gives CDR1 SGHKS, CDR2 YYEKEE (reference sequence). V was pared by 1 base and J by 10 bases, with 9 bases of the junction left unmatched. The DNA of the CDR3 is TGTGCCAGCAGCTTGACGCGGGGGGGCCGAGAGGAGCAGTTCTTC. It yields the protein CASSLTRGGREEQFF.

The chain uses TRBV4-1 and TRBJ1-2; 7 nucleotides align to TRBD1. Germline CDR1 is MGHRA and CDR2 is YSYEKL. V lost 4 bases and J lost 5; bases outside the gene matches: 22. This CDR3 region has 19 residues. DNA for the CDR3: TGCGCCAGCAGCCTCAGGGGGGGCCTCGGGGTCGACGGCGTATATGGCTACACCTTC. Residues: CASSLRGGLGVDGVYGYTF.

The rearrangement links TRBV6-1 to TRBJ1-6; weak D call: TRBD1 (6 bases). V was pared by 3 bases and J by 1 base, with 7 bases between. CDR1 and CDR2 from the germline V gene are MNHNS and SASEGT. There are 15 residues in the CDR3. In DNA form, the CDR3 reads TGTGCCAGCAGTGACAGGGGATCCTATAATTCACCCCTCCACTTT. This gives the protein CASSDRGSYNSPLHF.

This clonotype was observed a handful of times. The chain recombines TRBV5-1 with TRBJ1-1; D might be TRBD1 (6 bases). Trimming stripped 4 bases from V and 5 bases from J, with 15 bases between. Germline V gene sequence: CDR1 SGHRS, CDR2 YFSETQ. The CDR3 contains 14 residues. The CDR3 region is CASSDPKGGTEAFF. The CDR3 nucleotides read TGCGCCAGCAGCGATCCGAAGGGGGGGACTGAAGCTTTCTTT.

The table lists this clonotype with a few counts. This sequence joins TRBV5-1 and TRBJ2-5; TRBD1 might be the D (6 bases). The ends were cut back, 6 bases at V and 2 bases at J, with 14 bases in the middle. The length of the CDR3 is 14 residues. Germline V gene data show CDR1 as SGHRS and CDR2 as YFSETQ. In nucleotides, the CDR3 is TGCGCCAGCATCCCCGGCCAGGGGCAAGAGACCCAGTACTTC. Its protein product is CASIPGQGQETQYF. The variable domain in full, completed from reference TRBV5-1 and TRBJ2-5, reads KAGVTQTPRYLIKTRGQQVTLSCSPISGHRSVSWYQQTPGQGLQFLFEYFSETQRNKGNFPGRFSGRQFSNSRSEMNVSTLELGDSALYLCASIPGQGQETQYFGPGTRLLVL.

This clonotype has a handful of counts. The V call is TRBV20-1, the J call TRBJ2-3, with a possible D match to TRBD2 (6 bases). The ends were cut back, 3 bases at V and 4 bases at J, with 14 bases in the middle. This CDR3 has 14 amino acids. The V gene's germline CDR1 is DFQATT and CDR2 SNEGSKA (reference sequence). As DNA, the CDR3 is TGCAGTGCTAGGAGTAGCGGCCGCCCAGATACGCAGTATTTT. The encoded protein is CSARSSGRPDTQYF.

This clonotype was picked up a small number of times. This sequence joins TRBV9 and TRBJ1-6; TRBD1 aligns across 8 bases. Germline V lookup: CDR1 SGDLS, CDR2 YYNGEE. The J segment lost 8 bases and the V segment lost 0 bases, leaving 7 bases of the junction unmatched. The CDR3 loop spans 16 amino acids. The CDR3 here is CASSVAAGGAYSPLHF. In nucleotides, the CDR3 is TGTGCCAGCAGCGTAGCCGCAGGGGGCGCGTATTCACCCCTCCACTTT. The full variable domain, with the rest looked up from reference TRBV9 and TRBJ1-6, is DSGVTQTPKHLITATGQRVTLRCSPRSGDLSVYWYQQSLDQGLQFLIQYYNGEERAKGNILERFSAQQFPDLHSELNLSSLELGDSALYFCASSVAAGGAYSPLHFGNGTRLTVT.

This clonotype was seen at least ten times. V and J are TRBV7-2 and TRBJ1-1; D possibly corresponds to TRBD1 (6 bases). Germline CDR1 reads SGHTA; CDR2 reads FQGNSA. The V end was cut by 2 bases, the J end by 6 bases, with 16 bases between. The CDR3 runs 15 residues. The CDR3 nucleotides read TGTGCCAGCAGCTTAAGTATGGGGGCGCAGCCTGAAGCTTTCTTT. It translates to CASSLSMGAQPEAFF. Looking up the rest from reference TRBV7-2 and TRBJ1-1 gives the full variable domain: GAGVSQSPSNKVTEKGKDVELRCDPISGHTALYWYRQSLGQGLEFLIYFQGNSAPDKSGLPSDRFSAERTGGSVSTLTIQRTQQEDSAVYLCASSLSMGAQPEAFFGQGTRLTVV.

This clonotype was observed a few times. V is TRBV6-5 and J is TRBJ2-1; D is possibly TRBD2 (5 bases). CDR1 and CDR2 from the germline V gene are MNHEY and SVGAGI. Trimming took off 2 bases at V and 0 bases at J, with 8 bases between the two ends. The CDR3 sequence is 15 residues long. CDR3 amino acids: CASSYDGGSYNEQFF. In nucleotides, the CDR3 is TGTGCCAGCAGTTACGACGGAGGCTCCTACAATGAGCAGTTCTTC.

Only a few counts were recorded for this clonotype. The gene calls are TRBV20-1 and TRBJ2-1; the D is unclear. Trimming took 3 bases from V and 12 from J, leaving 9 bases between them. This CDR3 is built from 10 residues. Germline V gives CDR1 DFQATT, CDR2 SNEGSKA (reference sequence). CDR3 nucleotides: TGCAGTGCTAGCGAAGGGTTGCAGTTCTTC. Its protein product is CSASEGLQFF.

In its sample, this clonotype was seen many times. The V and J genes are TRBV5-6 and TRBJ2-1; D not certain. The V end lost 4 bases, the J end lost 3 bases, and 11 bases lay between the germline ends. Germline loops: CDR1 SGHDT, CDR2 YYEEEE. CDR3 length equals 14 residues. CDR3 DNA: TGTGCCAGCAGCCCCTCCTTCCTCTACAATGAGCAGTTCTTC. Residues: CASSPSFLYNEQFF.

The chain couples TRBV6-5 to TRBJ1-4, with D hard to call. V was pared by 0 bases and J by 8 bases, with 7 bases between. The length of the CDR3 is 13 residues. The germline gives CDR1 MNHEY, CDR2 SVGAGI. The CDR3 sequence: CASSYSGDEKLFF. CDR3 sequence (DNA): TGTGCCAGCAGTTACTCGGGAGACGAAAAACTGTTTTTT.

This clonotype has a count of ten or more. V usage is TRBV5-1 and J usage is TRBJ1-2; the D gene is possibly TRBD1 (6 bases). Trimming stripped 6 bases from V and 3 bases from J, with 21 bases between. The CDR3 runs to 16 residues. Germline CDR1 and CDR2: SGHRS and YFSETQ. The CDR3 loop is CASTLGLTGNHYGYTF. CDR3 sequence (DNA): TGCGCCAGCACCCTTGGTCTGACAGGCAACCACTATGGCTACACCTTC.

This clonotype was seen only a few times. V and J are TRBV28 and TRBJ2-1; 8 positions match TRBD1. Germline V gene sequence: CDR1 MDHEN, CDR2 SYDVKM. The V and J ends lost 7 bases and 6 bases, in that order; junction bases with no gene match: 11. The CDR3 loop spans 15 amino acids. CDR3 DNA: TGTGCCAGCACCCTTCAGGGGGCACGGCTCAATGAGCAGTTCTTC. Residues: CASTLQGARLNEQFF.

This clonotype has ten or more counts. This sequence joins TRBV7-9 and TRBJ2-5, with D possibly TRBD1 on 5 matching bases. The CDR3 is 15 amino acids. Trimming shortened V by 5 bases and J by 5 bases, and 18 bases separated the two germline ends. Per germline, CDR1 SEHNR and CDR2 FQNEAQ (reference sequence). The CDR3 spells CASSPEGHWSETQYF. The CDR3 DNA reads TGTGCCAGCAGCCCCGAAGGACACTGGTCGGAGACCCAGTACTTC.

The genes are TRBV9 and TRBJ1-1, with a tentative D call TRBD1 (5 bases). Germline V gene lookup returns CDR1 SGDLS and CDR2 YYNGEE. V lost 4 bases to trimming and J lost 7 bases, with 11 bases between them. This CDR3 comprises 12 residues. The CDR3 region is CASSRQSNEAFF. CDR3 sequence (DNA): TGTGCCAGCAGCCGACAGTCCAATGAAGCTTTCTTT.

The rearrangement uses TRBV20-1 and TRBJ2-5, with 12 positions matching TRBD2. CDR3 length: 16 amino acids. Germline trimming cut 3 bases from V and 1 base from J; bases unmatched to any gene: 6. Per the germline V gene, CDR1 is DFQATT and CDR2 is SNEGSKA (reference sequence). This CDR3 is CSASSLAGGRQETQYF. The CDR3, as DNA: TGCAGTGCTAGTTCACTAGCGGGGGGCCGCCAAGAGACCCAGTACTTC.

This clonotype was observed many times. The chain uses TRBV7-3 and TRBJ1-3, with D uncertain. Germline CDR1 reads SGHTA; CDR2 reads FQGTGA. V was pared by 0 bases and J by 9 bases, with 12 bases between. The CDR3 has 14 residues. The CDR3 loop reads CASSLTLFGSTIYF. As DNA, the CDR3 is TGTGCCAGCAGCTTAACCCTATTCGGGAGCACCATATATTTT.